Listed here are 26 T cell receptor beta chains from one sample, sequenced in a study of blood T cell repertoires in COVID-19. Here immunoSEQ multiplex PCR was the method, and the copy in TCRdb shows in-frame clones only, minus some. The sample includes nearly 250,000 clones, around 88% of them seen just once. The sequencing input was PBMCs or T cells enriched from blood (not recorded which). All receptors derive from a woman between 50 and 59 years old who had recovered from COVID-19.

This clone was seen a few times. The CDR3 here is CASNPGQGMGTF. CDR3 nucleotide sequence: TGTGCCAGCAATCCGGGACAGGGAATGGGCACCTTC. The rearrangement uses TRBV6-5 and TRBJ1-2; TRBD1 matches 9 bases. Germline-derived CDR1 and CDR2 are MNHEY and SVGAGI. Losses at the gene ends were 7 bases for V and 13 bases for J; bases not matched to a gene: 10. There are 12 residues in the CDR3.

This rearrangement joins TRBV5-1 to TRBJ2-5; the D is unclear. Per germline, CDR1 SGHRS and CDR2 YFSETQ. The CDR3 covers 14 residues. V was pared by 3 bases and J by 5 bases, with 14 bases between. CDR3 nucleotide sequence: TGCGCCAGCAGCTCGTTGGTCAGTTCGGAGACCCAGTACTTC. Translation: CASSSLVSSETQYF.

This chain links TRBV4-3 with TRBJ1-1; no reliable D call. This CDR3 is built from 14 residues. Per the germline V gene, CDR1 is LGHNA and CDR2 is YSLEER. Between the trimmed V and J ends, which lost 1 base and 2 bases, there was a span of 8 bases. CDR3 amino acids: CASSQGSGNTEAFF. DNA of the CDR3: TGCGCCAGCAGCCAAGGATCAGGTAACACTGAAGCTTTCTTT.

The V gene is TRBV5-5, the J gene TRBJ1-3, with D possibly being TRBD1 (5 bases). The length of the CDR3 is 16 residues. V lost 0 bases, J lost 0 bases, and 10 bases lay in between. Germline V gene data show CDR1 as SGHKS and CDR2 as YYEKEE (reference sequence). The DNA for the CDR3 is TGTGCCAGCAGCTTGGCCCAGGGAAACTCTGGAAACACCATATATTTT. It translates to CASSLAQGNSGNTIYF. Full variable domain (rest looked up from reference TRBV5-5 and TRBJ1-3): DAGVTQSPTHLIKTRGQQVTLRCSPISGHKSVSWYQQVLGQGPQFIFQYYEKEERGRGNFPDRFSARQFPNYSSELNVNALLLGDSALYLCASSLAQGNSGNTIYFGEGSWLTVV.

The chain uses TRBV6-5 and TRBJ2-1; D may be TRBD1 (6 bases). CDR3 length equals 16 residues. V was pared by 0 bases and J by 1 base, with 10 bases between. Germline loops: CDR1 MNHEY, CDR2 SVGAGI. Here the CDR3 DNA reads TGTGCCAGCAGTTACTCCTTGGGACATTCCTACAATGAGCAGTTCTTC. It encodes CASSYSLGHSYNEQFF.

This CDR3 reads CASSQATRDSSYTIYF. CDR3 nucleotides: TGCGCCAGCAGCCAAGCCACACGGGACAGCTCCTACACCATATATTTT. The chain carries TRBV4-3 and TRBJ1-3; 7 bases align to TRBD1. Trimming cost V 1 base and J 8 bases; bases outside gene matches: 11. The CDR3 is 16 residues long. Germline loops: CDR1 LGHNA, CDR2 YSLEER.

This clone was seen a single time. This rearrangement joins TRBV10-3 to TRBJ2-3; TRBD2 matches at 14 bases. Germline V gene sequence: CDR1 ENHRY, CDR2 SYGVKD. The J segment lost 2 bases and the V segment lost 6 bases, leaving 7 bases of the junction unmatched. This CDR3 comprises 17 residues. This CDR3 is CAIRAMTSGRATDTQYF. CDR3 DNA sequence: TGTGCCATCAGGGCTATGACTAGCGGGAGGGCCACAGATACGCAGTATTTT.

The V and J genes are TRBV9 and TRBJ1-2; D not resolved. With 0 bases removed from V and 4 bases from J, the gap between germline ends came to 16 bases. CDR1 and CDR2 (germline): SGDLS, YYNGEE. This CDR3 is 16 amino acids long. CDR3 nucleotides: TGTGCCAGCAGCGTAGATTCACAGCCAGCGGGCTATGGCTACACCTTC. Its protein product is CASSVDSQPAGYGYTF. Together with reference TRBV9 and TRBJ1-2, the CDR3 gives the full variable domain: DSGVTQTPKHLITATGQRVTLRCSPRSGDLSVYWYQQSLDQGLQFLIQYYNGEERAKGNILERFSAQQFPDLHSELNLSSLELGDSALYFCASSVDSQPAGYGYTFGSGTRLTVV.

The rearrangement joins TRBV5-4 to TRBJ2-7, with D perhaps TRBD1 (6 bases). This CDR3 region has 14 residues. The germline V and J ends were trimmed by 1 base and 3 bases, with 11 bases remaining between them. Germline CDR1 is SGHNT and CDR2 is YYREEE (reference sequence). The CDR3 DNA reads TGTGCCAGCAGCTTGTGGGGGCAAGGCTACGAGCAGTACTTC. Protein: CASSLWGQGYEQYF.

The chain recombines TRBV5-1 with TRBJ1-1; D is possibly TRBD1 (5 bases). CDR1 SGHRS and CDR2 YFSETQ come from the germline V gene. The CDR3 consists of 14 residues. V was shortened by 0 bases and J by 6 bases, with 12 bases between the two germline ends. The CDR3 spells CASSLGQTEAEAFF. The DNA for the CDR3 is TGCGCCAGCAGCTTGGGACAGACGGAAGCTGAAGCTTTCTTT.

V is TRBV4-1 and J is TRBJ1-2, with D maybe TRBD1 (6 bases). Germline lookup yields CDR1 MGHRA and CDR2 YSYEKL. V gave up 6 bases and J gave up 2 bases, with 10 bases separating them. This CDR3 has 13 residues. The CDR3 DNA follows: TGCGCCAGCAGTAGACAGGAAAACTATGGCTACACCTTC. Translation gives CASSRQENYGYTF.

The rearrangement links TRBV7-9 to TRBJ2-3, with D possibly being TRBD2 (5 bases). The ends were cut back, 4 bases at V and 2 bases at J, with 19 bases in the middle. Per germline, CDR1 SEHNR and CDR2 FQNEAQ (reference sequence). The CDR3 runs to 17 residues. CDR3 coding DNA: TGTGCCAGCAGCTCCCGGGATAGTCAGACGCTCACAGATACGCAGTATTTT. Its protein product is CASSSRDSQTLTDTQYF.

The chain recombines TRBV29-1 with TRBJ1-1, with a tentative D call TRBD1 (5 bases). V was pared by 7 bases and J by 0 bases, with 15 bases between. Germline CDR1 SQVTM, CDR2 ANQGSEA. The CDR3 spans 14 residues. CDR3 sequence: CSAAYGGMNTEAFF. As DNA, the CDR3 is TGCAGCGCAGCATACGGGGGTATGAACACTGAAGCTTTCTTT.

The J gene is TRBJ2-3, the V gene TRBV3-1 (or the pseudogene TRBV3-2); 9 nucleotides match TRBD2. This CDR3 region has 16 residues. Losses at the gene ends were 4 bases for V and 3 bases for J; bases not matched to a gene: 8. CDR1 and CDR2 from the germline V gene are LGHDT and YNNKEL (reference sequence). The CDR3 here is CASSLRLAGATDTQYF. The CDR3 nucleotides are TGTGCCAGCAGCCTCAGATTAGCGGGAGCTACAGATACGCAGTATTTT.

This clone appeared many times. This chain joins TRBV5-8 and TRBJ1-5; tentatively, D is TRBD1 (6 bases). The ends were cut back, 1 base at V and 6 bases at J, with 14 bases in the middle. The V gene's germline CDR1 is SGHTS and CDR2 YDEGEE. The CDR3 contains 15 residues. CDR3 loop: CASSLLGARTQPQHF. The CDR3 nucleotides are TGTGCCAGCAGCTTGCTGGGGGCGCGTACTCAGCCCCAGCATTTT. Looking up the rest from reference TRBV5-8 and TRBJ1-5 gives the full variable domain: EAGVTQSPTHLIKTRGQQATLRCSPISGHTSVYWYQQALGLGLQFLLWYDEGEERNRGNFPPRFSGRQFPNYSSELNVNALELEDSALYLCASSLLGARTQPQHFGDGTRLSIL.

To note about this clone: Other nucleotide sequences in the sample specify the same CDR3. The CDR3 nucleotides read TGTGCCAGCTCACAACAGGGCTCTGGAAACACCATATATTTT. Its protein product is CASSQQGSGNTIYF. This chain links TRBV18 with TRBJ1-3, with D perhaps TRBD1 (6 bases). Germline V gene lookup returns CDR1 KGHSH and CDR2 LQKENI. This CDR3 is 14 amino acids long. The germline V and J ends were trimmed by 4 bases and 0 bases, with 7 bases remaining between them.

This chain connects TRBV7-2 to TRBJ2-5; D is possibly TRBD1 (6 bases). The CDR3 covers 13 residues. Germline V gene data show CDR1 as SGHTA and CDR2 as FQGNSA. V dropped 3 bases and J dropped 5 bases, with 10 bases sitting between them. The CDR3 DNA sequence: TGTGCCAGCAGCTTCGACCAGGGGGAGACCCAGTACTTC. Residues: CASSFDQGETQYF.

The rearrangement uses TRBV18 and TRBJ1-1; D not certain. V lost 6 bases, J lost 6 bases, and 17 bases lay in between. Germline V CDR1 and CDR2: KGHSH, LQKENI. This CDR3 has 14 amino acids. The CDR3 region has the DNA TGTGCCAGCTCGGCGTTTGTGAGTGAGGCTGAAGCTTTCTTT. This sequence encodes CASSAFVSEAEAFF.

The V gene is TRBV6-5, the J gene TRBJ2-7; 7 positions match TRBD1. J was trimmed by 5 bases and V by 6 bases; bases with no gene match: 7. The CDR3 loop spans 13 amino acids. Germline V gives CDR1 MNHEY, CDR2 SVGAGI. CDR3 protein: CASSKTGSHEQYF. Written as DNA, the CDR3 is TGTGCCAGCAGCAAGACAGGGTCCCACGAGCAGTACTTC.

DNA for the CDR3: TGTGCCTGGAGTGTACTCGACGAGCAGTACTTC. It codes for CAWSVLDEQYF. The V and J genes are TRBV30 and TRBJ2-7; no firm D call. Germline-derived CDR1 and CDR2 are GTSNPN and SVGIG (reference sequence). V lost 0 bases and J 5 bases, leaving 5 bases between the germline ends. The CDR3 consists of 11 residues.

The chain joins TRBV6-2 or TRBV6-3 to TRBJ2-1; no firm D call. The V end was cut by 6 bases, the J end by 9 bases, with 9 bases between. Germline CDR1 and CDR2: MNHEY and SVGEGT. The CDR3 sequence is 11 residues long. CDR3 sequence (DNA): TGTGCCAGCAGCCCGAGAGGTGAGCAGTTCTTC. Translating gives CASSPRGEQFF.

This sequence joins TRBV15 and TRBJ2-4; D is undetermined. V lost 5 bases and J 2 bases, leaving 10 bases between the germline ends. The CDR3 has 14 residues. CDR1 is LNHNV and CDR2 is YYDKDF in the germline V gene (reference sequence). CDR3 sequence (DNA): TGTGCCACCAGCCTATCCGGGTCCAAAAACATTCAGTACTTC. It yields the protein CATSLSGSKNIQYF.

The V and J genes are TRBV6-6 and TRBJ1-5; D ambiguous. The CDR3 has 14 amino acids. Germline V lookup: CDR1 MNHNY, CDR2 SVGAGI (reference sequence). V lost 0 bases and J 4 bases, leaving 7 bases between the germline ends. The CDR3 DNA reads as TGTGCCAGCAGTTACTCGCAGTTTAATCAGCCCCAGCATTTT. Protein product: CASSYSQFNQPQHF.

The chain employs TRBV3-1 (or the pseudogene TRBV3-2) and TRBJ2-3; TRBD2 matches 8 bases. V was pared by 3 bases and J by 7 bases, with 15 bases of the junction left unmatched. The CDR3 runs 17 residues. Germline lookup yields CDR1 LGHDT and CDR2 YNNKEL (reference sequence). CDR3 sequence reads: CASSQGLAGGRGNTQYF. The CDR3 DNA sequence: TGTGCCAGCAGCCAGGGGTTGGCGGGGGGCCGCGGGAATACGCAGTATTTT.

CDR3 sequence reads: CASSSPGRGLTDTQYF. The CDR3 DNA reads TGTGCCAGTAGTTCCCCGGGAAGGGGGCTCACAGATACGCAGTATTTT. V gene TRBV19 combines with J gene TRBJ2-3; 7 nucleotides line up with TRBD1. The CDR3 loop spans 16 amino acids. Trimming removed 5 bases from V and 2 bases from J; junction bases left unmatched: 10. The germline gives CDR1 LNHDA, CDR2 SQIVND (reference sequence). Full variable domain (missing parts from reference TRBV19 and TRBJ2-3): DGGITQSPKYLFRKEGQNVTLSCEQNLNHDAMYWYRQDPGQGLRLIYYSQIVNDFQKGDIAEGYSVSREKKESFPLTVTSAQKNPTAFYLCASSSPGRGLTDTQYFGPGTRLTVL.

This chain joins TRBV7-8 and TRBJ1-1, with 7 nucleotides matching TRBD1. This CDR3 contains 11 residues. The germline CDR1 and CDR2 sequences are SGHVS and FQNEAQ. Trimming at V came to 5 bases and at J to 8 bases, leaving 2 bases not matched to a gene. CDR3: CASSQGQEAFF. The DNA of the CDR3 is TGTGCCAGCAGCCAGGGACAGGAAGCTTTCTTT.